This is a list of T cell receptor beta chains from one sample in a study of blood T cell repertoires in COVID-19. Assay used: immunoSEQ multiplex PCR; TCRdb lists only in-frame clones, some missing. The sample lists around 130,000 clones, about four fifths occurring once. Material for sequencing was peripheral blood. Receptor source: a man aged 25 to 45 with COVID-19, enrolled during active disease. Each CDR3 is given with its conserved first and last residue. A D gene is named only where the DNA matches it firmly. Clone size is shown for a subset of rows, as once, few, many or a class of expanded clone.

v_gene	abundance	d_gene	j_gene	len	CDR3aa	CDR3nt
TRBV11-2	NA	NA	TRBJ2-7	12	CASSGHRYEQYF	TGTGCCAGCAGCGGCCACAGGTACGAGCAGTACTTC
TRBV30	NA	NA	TRBJ1-5	13	CASTGQGNQPQHF	TGTGCCTCGACAGGTCAGGGCAATCAGCCCCAGCATTTT
TRBV6-2/TRBV6-3	NA	TRBD1	TRBJ2-1	15	CASSAAGTGNNEQFF	TGTGCCAGCAGTGCCGCCGGGACAGGGAACAATGAGCAGTTCTTC
TRBV21-1	NA	NA	TRBJ1-1	15	CASLNRVHMNTEAFF	TGTGCCAGCCTCAACAGGGTTCATATGAACACTGAAGCTTTCTTT
TRBV11-2	NA	TRBD1	TRBJ2-4	13	CASSSGQANIQYF	TGTGCCAGCAGCTCAGGACAGGCGAACATTCAGTACTTC
TRBV7-2	NA	TRBD2	TRBJ2-2	16	CASSLGLAGGGGELFF	TGTGCCAGCAGCTTAGGTCTAGCGGGAGGCGGCGGGGAGCTGTTTTTT
TRBV5-1	NA	NA	TRBJ1-5	15	CASSPVGGEGQPQHF	TGCGCCAGCAGCCCGGTGGGGGGGGAGGGTCAGCCCCAGCATTTT
TRBV30	few	TRBD1	TRBJ2-3	13	CAWSPGGIDTQYF	TGTGCCTGGAGCCCAGGGGGCATAGATACGCAGTATTTT
TRBV2	NA	TRBD2	TRBJ2-1	17	CASSRSRSGSPTHEQFF	TGTGCCAGCAGTCGGTCCAGGAGCGGGAGTCCAACTCATGAGCAGTTCTTC
TRBV11-3	NA	NA	TRBJ2-2	16	CASSPGLGRDTGELFF	TGTGCCAGCAGCCCCGGACTCGGACGTGACACCGGGGAGCTGTTTTTT
TRBV19	NA	TRBD1	TRBJ1-5	15	CASSRTGDSNQPQHF	TGTGCCAGTAGTCGGACAGGGGATAGCAATCAGCCCCAGCATTTT
TRBV28	NA	TRBD1	TRBJ2-7	14	CASSSGTGSHEQYF	TGTGCCAGCAGTTCCGGGACAGGGAGCCACGAGCAGTACTTC
TRBV27	NA	NA	TRBJ2-1	15	CASSSQDSTYNEQFF	TGTGCCAGCAGTTCCCAGGACAGCACGTACAATGAGCAGTTCTTC
TRBV7-2	once	TRBD2	TRBJ2-1	15	CASSSTSGRSNEQFF	TGTGCCAGCAGCTCCACAAGCGGGAGGTCGAATGAGCAGTTCTTC
TRBV10-3	NA	TRBD1	TRBJ2-1	14	CAIRDREADNEQFF	TGTGCCATCAGGGACAGGGAGGCTGACAATGAGCAGTTCTTC
TRBV13	NA	NA	TRBJ1-3	14	CASSLRSSGNTIYF	TGTGCCAGCAGCCTACGTAGTTCGGGAAACACCATATATTTT
TRBV7-9	NA	TRBD2	TRBJ2-4	15	CASSDTSGRRYIQYF	TGTGCCAGCAGCGACACTAGCGGGAGGAGGTACATTCAGTACTTC
TRBV28	few	TRBD1	TRBJ1-1	15	CASSPIRGRDTEAFF	TGTGCCAGCAGTCCCATCAGGGGGCGCGACACTGAAGCTTTCTTT
TRBV7-8	NA	TRBD1	TRBJ1-6	16	CASSGSRQGYNSPLHF	TGTGCCAGCAGCGGCAGTCGACAGGGATATAATTCACCCCTCCACTTT
TRBV28	once	TRBD2	TRBJ2-1	17	CATDGAGRADIYNEQFF	TGTGCCACCGATGGAGCGGGACGAGCAGATATATACAATGAGCAGTTCTTC
TRBV19	NA	TRBD2	TRBJ2-7	13	CASRGSGAYEQYF	TGTGCCAGTAGGGGTAGCGGGGCCTACGAGCAGTACTTC
TRBV28	NA	TRBD2	TRBJ2-1	19	CASSLWASGRALSKNEQFF	TGTGCCAGCAGTTTATGGGCCAGCGGGAGGGCCCTCAGCAAGAATGAGCAGTTCTTC
TRBV7-9	NA	NA	TRBJ2-1	18	CASAPPLGGPNSYNEQFF	TGTGCCAGCGCTCCCCCGCTTGGGGGCCCTAACTCCTACAATGAGCAGTTCTTC
TRBV19	NA	NA	TRBJ1-2	13	CASGGREAYGYTF	TGTGCCAGTGGGGGACGGGAGGCCTATGGCTACACCTTC
TRBV13	NA	NA	TRBJ1-2	15	CASSPGVDQNYGYTF	TGTGCCAGCAGCCCGGGAGTTGACCAGAACTATGGCTACACCTTC
TRBV5-6	NA	NA	TRBJ1-1	16	CASSPMADSLNTEAFF	TGTGCCAGCAGCCCAATGGCCGACAGCCTGAACACTGAAGCTTTCTTT
TRBV14	once	NA	TRBJ2-1	14	CASSQGLAGNEQFF	TGTGCCAGCAGCCAAGGGCTAGCCGGGAATGAGCAGTTCTTC
TRBV27	NA	TRBD2	TRBJ2-3	14	CASSFGRPTDTQYF	TGTGCCAGCAGCTTCGGGAGGCCCACAGATACGCAGTATTTT